The clone carrying this T cell receptor beta chain was observed a handful of times. Its antigen is undetermined. This sample was included in a study of tissue T cells after allogeneic stem cell transplantation. Overall study: Enrolled prospectively were adult allogeneic hematopoietic cell transplant recipients whose graft-versus-host disease was steroid-refractory. Of the grafts for graft-versus-host disease patients, four were unmodified and three CD34-selected. A handful of GVHD patients had recipient-origin PBMCs collected before transplant.

This CDR3 spans 21 amino acids. Trimming shortened V by 9 bases and J by 0 bases, and 33 bases separated the two germline ends. Regarding the study as a whole: Anatomically similar tissues had similar TCR repertoires within each patient.

Generated by immunoSEQ multiplex PCR, the TCRdb table keeps only in-frame clones and is missing some. The data show approximately 5,800 clones, with less than 80% seen just once and 5.5% held by the top ten. The sample here was blood, taken before transplantation. The rearrangement links TRBV23-1 to TRBJ1-3, with D unresolved. TRBV23-1 is placed among ORFs of uncertain function. This clonotype originated in a man between 40 and 70 years old who later had graft-versus-host disease after an allogeneic stem cell transplant. This CDR3 is CARIMIVGRSGSLISGNTIYF. CDR3 DNA sequence: TGCGCCAGGATTATGATCGTCGGACGGAGCGGGTCCTTAATCTCTGGAAACACCATATATTTT.